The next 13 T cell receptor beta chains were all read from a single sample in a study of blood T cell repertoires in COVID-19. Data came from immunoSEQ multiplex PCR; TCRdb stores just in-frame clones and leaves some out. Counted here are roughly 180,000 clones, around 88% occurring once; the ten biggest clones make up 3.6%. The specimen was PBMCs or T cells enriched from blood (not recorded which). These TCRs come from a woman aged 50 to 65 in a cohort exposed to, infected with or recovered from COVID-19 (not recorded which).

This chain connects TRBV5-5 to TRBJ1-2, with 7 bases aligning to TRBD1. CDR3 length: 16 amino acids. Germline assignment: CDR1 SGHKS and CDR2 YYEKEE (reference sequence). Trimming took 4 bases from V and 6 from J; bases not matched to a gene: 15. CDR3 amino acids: CASSPSHRGSLNGYTF. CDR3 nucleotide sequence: TGTGCCAGCAGCCCCTCCCACAGGGGTTCCTTGAATGGCTACACCTTC. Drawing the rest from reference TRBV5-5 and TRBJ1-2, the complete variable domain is DAGVTQSPTHLIKTRGQQVTLRCSPISGHKSVSWYQQVLGQGPQFIFQYYEKEERGRGNFPDRFSARQFPNYSSELNVNALLLGDSALYLCASSPSHRGSLNGYTFGSGTRLTVV.

CDR3 sequence: CASSPRGFLDNEQFF. The CDR3 DNA reads TGTGCCAGCAGCCCACGAGGATTTCTCGACAATGAGCAGTTCTTC. The rearrangement uses TRBV14 and TRBJ2-1, with D unclear. Trimming took off 4 bases at V and 5 bases at J, with 15 bases between the two ends. The CDR3 sequence is 15 residues long. Germline values: CDR1 SGHDN, CDR2 FVKESK.

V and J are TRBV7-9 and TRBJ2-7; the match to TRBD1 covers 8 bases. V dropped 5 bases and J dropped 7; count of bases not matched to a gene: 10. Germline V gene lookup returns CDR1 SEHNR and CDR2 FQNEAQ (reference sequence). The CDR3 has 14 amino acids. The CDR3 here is CASSPRTGPREQYF. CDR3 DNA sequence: TGTGCCAGCAGCCCGAGGACAGGGCCGAGGGAGCAGTACTTC.

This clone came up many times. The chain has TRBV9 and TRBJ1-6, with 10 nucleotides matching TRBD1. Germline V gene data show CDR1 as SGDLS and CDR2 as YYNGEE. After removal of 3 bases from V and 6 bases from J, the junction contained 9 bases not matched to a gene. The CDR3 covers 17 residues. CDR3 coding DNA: TGTGCCAGCAGCGCCGGACAGGGGGGTATGAGTAATTCACCCCTCCACTTT. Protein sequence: CASSAGQGGMSNSPLHF.

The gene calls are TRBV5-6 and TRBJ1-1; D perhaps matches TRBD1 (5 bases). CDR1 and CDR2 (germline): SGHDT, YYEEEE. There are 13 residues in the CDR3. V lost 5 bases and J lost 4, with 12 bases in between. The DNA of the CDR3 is TGTGCCAGCAGTATGACAGAGCTCACTGAAGCTTTCTTT. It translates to CASSMTELTEAFF. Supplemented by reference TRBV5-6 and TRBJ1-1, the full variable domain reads DAGVTQSPTHLIKTRGQQVTLRCSPKSGHDTVSWYQQALGQGPQFIFQYYEEEERQRGNFPDRFSGHQFPNYSSELNVNALLLGDSALYLCASSMTELTEAFFGQGTRLTVV.

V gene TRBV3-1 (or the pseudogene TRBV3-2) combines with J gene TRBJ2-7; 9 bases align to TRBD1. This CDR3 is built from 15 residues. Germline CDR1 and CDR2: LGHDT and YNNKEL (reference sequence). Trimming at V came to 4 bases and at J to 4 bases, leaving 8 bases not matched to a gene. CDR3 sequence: CASSPGTGKLYEQYF. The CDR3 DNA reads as TGTGCCAGCAGCCCCGGGACAGGGAAATTATACGAGCAGTACTTC.

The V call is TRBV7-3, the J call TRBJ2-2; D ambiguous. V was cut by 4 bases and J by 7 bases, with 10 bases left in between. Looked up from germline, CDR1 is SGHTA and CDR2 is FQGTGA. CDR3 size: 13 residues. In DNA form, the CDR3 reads TGTGCCAGCAGCTATGACGAGGTCGGGGAGCTGTTTTTT. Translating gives CASSYDEVGELFF.

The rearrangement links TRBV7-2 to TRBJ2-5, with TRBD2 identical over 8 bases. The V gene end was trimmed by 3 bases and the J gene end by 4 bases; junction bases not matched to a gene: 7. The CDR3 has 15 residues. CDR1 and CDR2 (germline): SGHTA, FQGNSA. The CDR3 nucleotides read TGTGCCAGCAGCTTTAGCGGGGTGAGCGGAGAGACCCAGTACTTC. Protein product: CASSFSGVSGETQYF. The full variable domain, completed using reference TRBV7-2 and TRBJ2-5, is GAGVSQSPSNKVTEKGKDVELRCDPISGHTALYWYRQSLGQGLEFLIYFQGNSAPDKSGLPSDRFSAERTGGSVSTLTIQRTQQEDSAVYLCASSFSGVSGETQYFGPGTRLLVL.

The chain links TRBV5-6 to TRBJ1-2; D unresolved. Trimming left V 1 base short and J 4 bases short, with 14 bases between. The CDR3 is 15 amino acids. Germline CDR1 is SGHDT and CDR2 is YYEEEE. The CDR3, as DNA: TGTGCCAGCAGCTTGAGTTCGGGAAGAGGCTATGGCTACACCTTC. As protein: CASSLSSGRGYGYTF.

The CDR3 region has the DNA TGTGCCAGCAGCCCTTCGGTGGGGACTCGTGGCTACACCTTC. It yields the protein CASSPSVGTRGYTF. V and J are TRBV28 and TRBJ1-2, with D possibly matching TRBD1 (5 bases). V gave up 6 bases and J gave up 7 bases, with 18 bases separating them. The CDR3 sequence is 14 residues long. Germline V CDR1 and CDR2: MDHEN, SYDVKM.

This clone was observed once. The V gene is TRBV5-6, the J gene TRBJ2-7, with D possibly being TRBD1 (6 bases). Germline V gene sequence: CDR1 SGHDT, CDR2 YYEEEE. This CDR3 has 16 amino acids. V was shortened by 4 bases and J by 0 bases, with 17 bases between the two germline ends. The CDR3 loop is CASSRVDRWSSYEQYF. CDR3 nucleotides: TGTGCCAGCAGCCGTGTGGACAGATGGAGCTCCTACGAGCAGTACTTC.

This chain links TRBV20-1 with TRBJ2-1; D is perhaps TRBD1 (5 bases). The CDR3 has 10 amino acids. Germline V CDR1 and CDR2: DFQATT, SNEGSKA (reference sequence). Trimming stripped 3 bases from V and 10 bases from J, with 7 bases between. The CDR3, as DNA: TGCAGTGCTAGGACAGTAGAGCAGTTCTTC. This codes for CSARTVEQFF.

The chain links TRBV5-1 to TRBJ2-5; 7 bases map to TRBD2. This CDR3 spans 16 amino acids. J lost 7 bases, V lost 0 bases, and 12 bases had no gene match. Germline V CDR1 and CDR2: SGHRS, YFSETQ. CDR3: CASSLAPSGPEGTQYF. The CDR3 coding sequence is TGCGCCAGCAGCTTGGCCCCTAGCGGCCCAGAGGGGACCCAGTACTTC.